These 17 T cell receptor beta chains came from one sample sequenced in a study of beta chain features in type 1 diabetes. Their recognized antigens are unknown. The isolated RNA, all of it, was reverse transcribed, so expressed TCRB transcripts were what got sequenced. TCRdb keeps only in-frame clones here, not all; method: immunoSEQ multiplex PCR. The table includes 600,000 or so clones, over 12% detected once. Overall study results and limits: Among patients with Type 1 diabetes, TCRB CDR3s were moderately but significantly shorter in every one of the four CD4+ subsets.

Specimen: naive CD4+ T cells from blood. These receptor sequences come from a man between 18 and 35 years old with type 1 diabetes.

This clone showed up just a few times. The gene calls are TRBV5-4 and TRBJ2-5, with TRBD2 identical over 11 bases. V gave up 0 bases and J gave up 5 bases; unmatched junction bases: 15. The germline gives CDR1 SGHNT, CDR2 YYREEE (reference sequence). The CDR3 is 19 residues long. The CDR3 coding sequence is TGTGCCAGCAGCTTGGTGTTTAGCGGGAGGGCCGGGACCAAGGAGACCCAGTACTTC. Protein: CASSLVFSGRAGTKETQYF.

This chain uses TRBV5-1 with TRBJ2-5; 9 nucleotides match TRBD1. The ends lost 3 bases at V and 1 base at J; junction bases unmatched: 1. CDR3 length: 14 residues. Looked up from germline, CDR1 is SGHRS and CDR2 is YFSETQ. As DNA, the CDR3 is TGCGCCAGCAGCTGGGACAGGGCCCAAGAGACCCAGTACTTC. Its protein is CASSWDRAQETQYF.

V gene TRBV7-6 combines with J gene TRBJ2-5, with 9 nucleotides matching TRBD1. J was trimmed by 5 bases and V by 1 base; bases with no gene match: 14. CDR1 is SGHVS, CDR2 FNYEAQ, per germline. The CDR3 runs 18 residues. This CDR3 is CASSLVPRTGAGGETQYF. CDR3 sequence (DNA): TGTGCCAGCAGCTTAGTACCCCGGACAGGGGCGGGCGGGGAGACCCAGTACTTC. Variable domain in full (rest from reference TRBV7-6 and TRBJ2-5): GAGVSQSPRYKVTKRGQDVALRCDPISGHVSLYWYRQALGQGPEFLTYFNYEAQQDKSGLPNDRFSAERPEGSISTLTIQRTEQRDSAMYRCASSLVPRTGAGGETQYFGPGTRLLVL.

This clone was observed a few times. CDR3 coding DNA: TGCGCCAGCAGCCCTCTAGCGGAGCCTAGCACAGATACGCAGTATTTT. Amino acid sequence: CASSPLAEPSTDTQYF. V usage is TRBV4-3 and J usage is TRBJ2-3, with 7 bases matching TRBD2. The trim removed 4 bases at V and 0 bases at J, leaving 7 bases unmatched. Per the germline V gene, CDR1 is LGHNA and CDR2 is YSLEER. The CDR3 runs to 16 residues.

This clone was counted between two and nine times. The DNA of the CDR3 is TGTGCCAGCAGTTACGGACAGCGCGGTCAGCCCCAGCATTTT. This codes for CASSYGQRGQPQHF. The V and J genes are TRBV6-5 and TRBJ1-5, with a possible D match to TRBD1 (6 bases). Germline loops: CDR1 MNHEY, CDR2 SVGAGI. V dropped 2 bases and J dropped 6 bases, with 11 bases sitting between them. The CDR3 runs to 14 residues.

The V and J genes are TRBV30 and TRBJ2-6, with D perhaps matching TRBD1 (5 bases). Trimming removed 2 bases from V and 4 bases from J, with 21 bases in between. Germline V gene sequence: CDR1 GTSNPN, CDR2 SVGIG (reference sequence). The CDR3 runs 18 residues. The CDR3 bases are TGTGCCTGGAGTCCCCCCGCTTTGGGGCTGTTGGGGGCCAACGTCCTGACTTTC. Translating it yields CAWSPPALGLLGANVLTF.

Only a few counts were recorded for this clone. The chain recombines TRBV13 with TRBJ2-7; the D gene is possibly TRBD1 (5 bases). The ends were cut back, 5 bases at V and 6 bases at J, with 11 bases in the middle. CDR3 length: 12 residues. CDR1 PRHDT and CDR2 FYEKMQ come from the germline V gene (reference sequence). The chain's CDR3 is CASSKRQSEQYF. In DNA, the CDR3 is TGTGCCAGCAGCAAACGACAGTCCGAGCAGTACTTC. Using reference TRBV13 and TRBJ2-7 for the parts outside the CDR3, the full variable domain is AAGVIQSPRHLIKEKRETATLKCYPIPRHDTVYWYQQGPGQDPQFLISFYEKMQSDKGSIPDRFSAQQFSDYHSELNMSSLELGDSALYFCASSKRQSEQYFGPGTRLTVT.

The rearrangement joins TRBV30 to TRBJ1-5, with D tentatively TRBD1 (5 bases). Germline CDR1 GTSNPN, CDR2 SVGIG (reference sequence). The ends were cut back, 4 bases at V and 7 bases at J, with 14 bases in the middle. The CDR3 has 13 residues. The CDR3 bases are TGTGCCTGGACGCCAGGGCCCCACCAGCCCCAGCATTTT. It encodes CAWTPGPHQPQHF.

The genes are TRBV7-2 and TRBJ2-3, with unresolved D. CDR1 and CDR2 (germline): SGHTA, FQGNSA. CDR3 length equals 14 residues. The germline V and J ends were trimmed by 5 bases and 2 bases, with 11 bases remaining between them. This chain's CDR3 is CASSPARATDTQYF. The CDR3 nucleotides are TGTGCCAGCAGCCCCGCCCGGGCCACAGATACGCAGTATTTT.

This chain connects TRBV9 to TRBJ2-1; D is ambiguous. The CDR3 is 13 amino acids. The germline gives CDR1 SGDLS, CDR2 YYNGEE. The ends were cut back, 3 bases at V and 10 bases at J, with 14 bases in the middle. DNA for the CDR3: TGTGCCAGCAGCGCCAGACTGAGCACAGAGCAGTTCTTC. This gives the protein CASSARLSTEQFF.

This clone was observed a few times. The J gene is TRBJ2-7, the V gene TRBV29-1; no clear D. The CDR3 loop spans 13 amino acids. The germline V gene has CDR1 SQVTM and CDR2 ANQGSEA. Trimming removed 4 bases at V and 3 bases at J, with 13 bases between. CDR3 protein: CSVARSASYEQYF. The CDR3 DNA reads TGCAGCGTTGCGAGGTCAGCCAGCTACGAGCAGTACTTC.

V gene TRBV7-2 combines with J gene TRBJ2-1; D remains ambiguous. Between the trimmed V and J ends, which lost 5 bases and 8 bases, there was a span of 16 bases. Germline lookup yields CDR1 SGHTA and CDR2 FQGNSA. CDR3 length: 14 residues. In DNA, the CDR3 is TGTGCCAGCAGCGAAATGACCGCACGGCATGAGCAGTTCTTC. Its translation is CASSEMTARHEQFF.

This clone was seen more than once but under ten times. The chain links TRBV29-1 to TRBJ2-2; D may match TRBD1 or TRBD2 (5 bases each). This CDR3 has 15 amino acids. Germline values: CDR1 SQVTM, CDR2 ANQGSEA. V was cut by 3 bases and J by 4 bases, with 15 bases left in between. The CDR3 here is CSVDRSPGGTGELFF. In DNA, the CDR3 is TGCAGCGTTGACCGTAGCCCTGGGGGCACCGGGGAGCTGTTTTTT.

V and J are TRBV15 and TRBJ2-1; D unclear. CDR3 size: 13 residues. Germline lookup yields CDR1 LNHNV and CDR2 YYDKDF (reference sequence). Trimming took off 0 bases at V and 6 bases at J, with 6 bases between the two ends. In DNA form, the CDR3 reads TGTGCCACCAGCAGAGATCGCTCCAATGAGCAGTTCTTC. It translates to CATSRDRSNEQFF.

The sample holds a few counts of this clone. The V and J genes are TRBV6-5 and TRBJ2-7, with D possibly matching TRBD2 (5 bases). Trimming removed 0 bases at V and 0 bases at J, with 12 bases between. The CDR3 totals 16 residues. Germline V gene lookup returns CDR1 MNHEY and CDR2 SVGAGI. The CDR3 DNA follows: TGTGCCAGCAGTTACTCGGGAGCCAAGAGCTCCTACGAGCAGTACTTC. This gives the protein CASSYSGAKSSYEQYF.

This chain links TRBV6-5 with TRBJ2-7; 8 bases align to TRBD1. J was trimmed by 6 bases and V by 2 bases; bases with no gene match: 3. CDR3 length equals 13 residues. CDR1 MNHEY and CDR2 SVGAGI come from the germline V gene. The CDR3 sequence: CASSYPTGGEQYF. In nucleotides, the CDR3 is TGTGCCAGCAGTTACCCTACAGGGGGCGAGCAGTACTTC.

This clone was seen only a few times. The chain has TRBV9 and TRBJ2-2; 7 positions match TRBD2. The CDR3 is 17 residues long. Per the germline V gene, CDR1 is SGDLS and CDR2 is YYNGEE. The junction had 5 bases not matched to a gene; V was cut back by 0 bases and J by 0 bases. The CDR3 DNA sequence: TGTGCCAGCAGCGTAGCAAGCGGGGCTACGAACACCGGGGAGCTGTTTTTT. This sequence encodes CASSVASGATNTGELFF.